This TCR beta chain stems from a study of CD8 T cells in Susac syndrome. This clonotype was counted only a few times. The RNA, roughly 0.45 to 1 ug, was put through reverse transcription using random hexamers. A multiplex approach, immunoSEQ multiplex PCR, amplified TCR beta CDR3 across 54 Vbeta and 13 Jbeta. TCRdb re-called the immunoSEQ multiplex PCR reads with MiXCR, one entry per CDR3 protein. This table holds fewer than 200,000 distinct CDR3 sequences, approximately 95% found once. CD8+ and CD4+ T cells circulating in blood were sequenced for TCR beta. The controls, all healthy donors, were matched for age and sex. Negative isolation yielded the CD8+ and CD4+ T cells, while FACS enriched the TEMRA cells. The sequence was obtained from a human donor in good health. Sequencing was carried out using CD4+ T cells from PBMCs.

CDR3 region: CSVVNTEAFF. CDR3 DNA: TGCAGCGTTGTTAACACTGAAGCTTTCTTT. The chain recombines TRBV29-1 with TRBJ1-1; D is undetermined. The CDR3 covers 10 residues. V lost 4 bases and J 2 bases, leaving 2 bases between the germline ends. Per germline, CDR1 SQVTM and CDR2 ANQGSEA.